This TCR beta chain was sequenced in a study of Graves' ophthalmopathy and Graves' hyperthyroidism. The TCR beta CDR3 regions underwent amplification from RNA transcripts. The first round was an RT-PCR with HTBI primers, and the second round was a multiplex PCR. MiXCR, run by TCRdb on the multiplex PCR reads, gives a single entry per CDR3 protein. Of hundreds of thousands of distinct CDR3 sequences listed, roughly 20% were seen once; the top ten hold approximately 6.9%. Clinical symptoms, serum thyroxine, TRAb, thyroid ultrasound and orbital computed tomography determined diagnosis. What was sequenced was peripheral blood. This TCR was recovered from a woman between 18 and 29 years old with stable Graves' hyperthyroidism. Some clones in this sample may be carry-over from other donors' samples.

CDR3 bases: TGTGCCAGCAGTTACCTGGCGGACCCGAGGAATTCACCCCTCCACTTT. It encodes CASSYLADPRNSPLHF. The chain links TRBV6-5 to TRBJ1-6; D is ambiguous. The CDR3 is 16 amino acids. The ends were cut back, 2 bases at V and 7 bases at J, with 15 bases in the middle. The germline gives CDR1 MNHEY, CDR2 SVGAGI.